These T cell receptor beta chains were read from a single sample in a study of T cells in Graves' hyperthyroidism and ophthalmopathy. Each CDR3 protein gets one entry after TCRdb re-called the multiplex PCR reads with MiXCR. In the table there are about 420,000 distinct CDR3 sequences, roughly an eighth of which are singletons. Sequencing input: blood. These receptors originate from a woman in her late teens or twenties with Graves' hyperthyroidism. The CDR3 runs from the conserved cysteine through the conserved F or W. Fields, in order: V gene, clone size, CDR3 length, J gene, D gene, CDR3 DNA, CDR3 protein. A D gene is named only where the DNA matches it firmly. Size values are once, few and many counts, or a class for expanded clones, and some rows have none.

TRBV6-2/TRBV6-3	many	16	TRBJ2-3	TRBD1	TGTGCCAGCAGTTCTCCTAGACAGGGGGCTTTGGATACGCAGTATTTT	CASSSPRQGALDTQYF
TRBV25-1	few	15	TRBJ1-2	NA	TGTGCCAGCGCCCCCCCGGGGCCGCTAAACTATGGCTACACCTTC	CASAPPGPLNYGYTF
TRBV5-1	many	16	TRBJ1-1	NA	TGCGCCAGCAGCTTCGAGGGCCCTCCGGCACGCACTGAAGCTTTCTTT	CASSFEGPPARTEAFF
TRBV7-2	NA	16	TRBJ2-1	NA	TGTGCCAGCAGCCTCACCGACAGCGGCCCCTACAATGAGCAGTTCTTC	CASSLTDSGPYNEQFF
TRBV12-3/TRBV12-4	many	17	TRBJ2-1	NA	TGTGCCAGCAGTTTACCCCAGGGTGAACGCTCAACCAATGAGCAGTTCTTC	CASSLPQGERSTNEQFF
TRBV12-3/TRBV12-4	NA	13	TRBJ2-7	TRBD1	TGTGCCAGCAGACCGGGACAGGGGGACGAGCAGTACTTC	CASRPGQGDEQYF
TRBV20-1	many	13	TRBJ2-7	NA	TGCAGTGCTAGCCCCTCGGGGGCCTACGAGCAGTACTTC	CSASPSGAYEQYF
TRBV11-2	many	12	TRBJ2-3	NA	TGTGCCAGCAGCTTAGTTTCAGATACGCAGTATTTT	CASSLVSDTQYF
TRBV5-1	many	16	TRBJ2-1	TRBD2	TGCGCCAGCAGCGCCTCGTCTGCGGGAGTTCGCAATGAGCAGTTCTTC	CASSASSAGVRNEQFF
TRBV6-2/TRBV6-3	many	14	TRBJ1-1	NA	TGTGCCAGCAGTTACTCCGCAGAGAACACTGAAGCTTTCTTT	CASSYSAENTEAFF
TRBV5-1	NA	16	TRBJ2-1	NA	TGCGCCAGCAGCTTGGGAGGGGCGATCTCCTACAATGAGCAGTTCTTC	CASSLGGAISYNEQFF
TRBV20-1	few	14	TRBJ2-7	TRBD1	TGCAGTGCTAGTACTGACAGGGGTTCCTACGAGCAGTACTTC	CSASTDRGSYEQYF
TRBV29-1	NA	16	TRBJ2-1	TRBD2	TGCAGCGTTGATCCTTTTCTAGCGGGAGGAAGGAATGAGCAGTTCTTC	CSVDPFLAGGRNEQFF
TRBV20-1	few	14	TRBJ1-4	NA	TGCAGTGCTAGAGGGGCCAACATAAATGAAAAACTGTTTTTT	CSARGANINEKLFF
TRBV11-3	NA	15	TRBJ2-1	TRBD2	TGTGCCAGCGGGCCGGGACTAATATCCAACAATGAGCAGTTCTTC	CASGPGLISNNEQFF
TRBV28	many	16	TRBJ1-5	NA	TGTGCCAGCAGTCCTTCCCGGGAAAGGAGCAATCAGCCCCAGCATTTT	CASSPSRERSNQPQHF
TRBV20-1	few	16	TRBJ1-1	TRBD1	TGCAGTGCAAGCGGACAGGGGAGAACATCGAACACTGAAGCTTTCTTT	CSASGQGRTSNTEAFF
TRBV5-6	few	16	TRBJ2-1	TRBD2	TGTGCCAGCAGCTCCGGACTAGCGGGAGTCTACAATGAGCAGTTCTTC	CASSSGLAGVYNEQFF
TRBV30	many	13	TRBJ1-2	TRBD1	TGTGCCGTGCGACAGGGGGTTCCTCATGGCTACACCTTC	CAVRQGVPHGYTF
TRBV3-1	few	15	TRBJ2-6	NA	TGTGCCAGCAGCCAAGGCAGCTCTGGGGCCAACGTCCTGACTTTC	CASSQGSSGANVLTF
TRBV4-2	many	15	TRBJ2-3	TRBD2	TGTGCCAGCAGCCAAGGGACTAGCGGGAAGGCTACGCAGTATTTT	CASSQGTSGKATQYF
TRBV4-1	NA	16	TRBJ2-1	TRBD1	TGCGCCAGCAGCCAAGATCGGCGGCAGGGGGTAGACGAGCAGTTCTTC	CASSQDRRQGVDEQFF
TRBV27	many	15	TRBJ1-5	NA	TGTGCCAGCAGTCCCAGGGACGGGGGCAATCAGCCCCAGCATTTT	CASSPRDGGNQPQHF
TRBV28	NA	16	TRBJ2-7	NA	TGTGCCAGCAGTTGGCCGGTGGCAGGCCAAGCCTACGAGCAGTACTTC	CASSWPVAGQAYEQYF
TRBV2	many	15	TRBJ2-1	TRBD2	TGTGCCAGCAGGGCATCGACTAGCGGGACCAATGAGCAGTTCTTC	CASRASTSGTNEQFF
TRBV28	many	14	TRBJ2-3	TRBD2	TGTGCCAGCATAGCTAGCGGGAGAACAGATACGCAGTATTTT	CASIASGRTDTQYF
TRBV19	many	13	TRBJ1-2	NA	TGTGCCAGTACCGAATCAGGCTACTATGGCTACACCTTC	CASTESGYYGYTF
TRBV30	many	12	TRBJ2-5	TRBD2	TGTGCCTGGACTAGCGGGACTGAGGCCCAGTACTTC	CAWTSGTEAQYF
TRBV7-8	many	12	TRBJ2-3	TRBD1	TGTGCCAGCAACAGGGGGACAGATACGCAGTATTTT	CASNRGTDTQYF
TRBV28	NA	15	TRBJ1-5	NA	TGTGCCAGCAGTTTTAGTGGGGTTGGGAATCGGCCCCAGCATTTT	CASSFSGVGNRPQHF
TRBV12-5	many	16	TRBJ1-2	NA	TGTGCTAGTGGTTCTTACCCCAATTGGAGACAGCATGGCTACACCTTC	CASGSYPNWRQHGYTF
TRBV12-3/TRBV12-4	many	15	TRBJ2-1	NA	TGTGCCAGCAGTTTAGGGATTCCCCTGGGCAATGAGCAGTTCTTC	CASSLGIPLGNEQFF
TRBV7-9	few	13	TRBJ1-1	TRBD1	TGTGCCAGCAGCTTAGAGGGACAGGGGGCGGCTTTCTTT	CASSLEGQGAAFF
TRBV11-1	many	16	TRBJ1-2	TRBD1	TGTGCCAGCAGCACTTCTGACAGGGGGCTCAACTATGGCTACACCTTC	CASSTSDRGLNYGYTF
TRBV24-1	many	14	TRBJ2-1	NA	TGTGCCACCAGTGAACGAGGGGTTTCCAATGAGCAGTTCTTC	CATSERGVSNEQFF
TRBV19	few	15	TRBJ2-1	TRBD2	TGTGCCAGTAGTATATCGGGGGGTGGACGCAATGAGCAGTTCTTC	CASSISGGGRNEQFF
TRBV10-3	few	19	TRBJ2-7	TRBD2	TGTGCCATCAGTGAGTCCCCCATCAAGCGGGAGGGGGTTCCCTACGAGCAGTACTTC	CAISESPIKREGVPYEQYF
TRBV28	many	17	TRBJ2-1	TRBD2	TGTGCCAGCAGTTTATTGACTAGCGGGAGTTGGTACAATGAGCAGTTCTTC	CASSLLTSGSWYNEQFF
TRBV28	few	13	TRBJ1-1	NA	TGTGCCAGCATCTCGCAGGGGTCCACTGAAGCTTTCTTT	CASISQGSTEAFF
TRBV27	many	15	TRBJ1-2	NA	TGTGCCAGCAGTCGATACGATGACAGACTCTATGGCTACACCTTC	CASSRYDDRLYGYTF
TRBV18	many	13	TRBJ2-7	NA	TGTGCCAGCTCACCACGGACAGATTACGAGCAGTACTTC	CASSPRTDYEQYF
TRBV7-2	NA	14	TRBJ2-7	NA	TGTGCCAGCAGCTTAGTGACTAGTGGCTACGAGCAGTACTTC	CASSLVTSGYEQYF
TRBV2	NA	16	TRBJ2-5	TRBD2	TGTGCCAGCAAGCCTAGCGGGAGAGTTGAGCAAGAGACCCAGTACTTC	CASKPSGRVEQETQYF
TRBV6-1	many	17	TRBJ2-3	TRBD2	TGTGCCAGCAGCTCGGGACTAGCGGGAGTTGTAACAGATACGCAGTATTTT	CASSSGLAGVVTDTQYF
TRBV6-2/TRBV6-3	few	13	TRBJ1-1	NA	TGTGCCGGCAGTTACAACTTTGCCACTGAAGCTTTCTTT	CAGSYNFATEAFF
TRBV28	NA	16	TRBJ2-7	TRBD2	TGTGCCAGCAGTTTATCGGTAGCGGGAGCCTCCCCCGAGCAGTACTTC	CASSLSVAGASPEQYF
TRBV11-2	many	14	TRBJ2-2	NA	TGTGCCAGCGACGACAGCGCGAACACCGGGGAGCTGTTTTTT	CASDDSANTGELFF
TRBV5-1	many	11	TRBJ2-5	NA	TGCGCCAGCAGCTTGGATGGGACCCAGTACTTC	CASSLDGTQYF
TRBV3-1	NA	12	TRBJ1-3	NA	TGTGCCAGCAGCCAAGACAAGGGTGCCATATATTTT	CASSQDKGAIYF
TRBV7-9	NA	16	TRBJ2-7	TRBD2	TGTGCCAGCAGCTCGGCGGGACTAGCGGGAAACTACGAGCAGTACTTC	CASSSAGLAGNYEQYF
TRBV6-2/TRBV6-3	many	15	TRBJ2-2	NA	TGTGCCAGCAGTTACCTCGGCAGAAACACCGGGGAGCTGTTTTTT	CASSYLGRNTGELFF